This T cell receptor beta chain was found in a study of blood T cell repertoires in COVID-19. Study-level background: Donors in the United States, Italy and Spain gave samples during acute or convalescent COVID-19.

Germline V gives CDR1 MNHEY, CDR2 SMNVEV (reference sequence). The V segment lost 6 bases and the J segment 4 bases; nucleotides outside the gene matches: 9. The CDR3 is made up of 15 amino acids. Profiled with immunoSEQ multiplex PCR; TCRdb holds only in-frame clones, not every one. Of about 240,000 clones listed, roughly 90% are singletons. Participants had their cohort set by participant-reported clinical history. Resolution of symptoms, clearance, or two negative PCRs was present in recovered Cohort 3 donors. Sequencing used PBMCs or T cells enriched from blood (not recorded which). The sequence was collected from a middle-aged man who had recovered from COVID-19. This chain links TRBV27 with TRBJ2-5; 9 bases match TRBD1. The CDR3 is CASRTLGTGLETQYF. DNA for the CDR3: TGTGCCAGCAGGACACTAGGGACAGGGCTAGAGACCCAGTACTTC.